These T cell receptor beta chains were read from a single sample in a study of cytomegalovirus exposure and HLA in healthy donors. Assay used: immunoSEQ multiplex PCR; TCRdb lists only in-frame clones, some missing. The sample has roughly 180,000 clones, less than 90% seen once. Specimen: PBMCs. The receptor set was obtained from a man younger than 40 in good health and CMV-seronegative. Both conserved end residues are part of each CDR3. The D gene is left open where the match is weak. Size is stated for part of the rows, as once, few or many counts, or as a class when the clone is expanded.

CDR3: CASSQSLASYEQYF; DNA: TGCGCCAGCAGCCAATCTCTAGCGTCCTACGAGCAGTACTTC; size: .; D: .; V: TRBV4-3; J: TRBJ2-7
CDR3: CASSLLGRPLMNTEAFF; DNA: TGTGCCAGCAGCTTACTGGGCAGACCCCTTATGAACACTGAAGCTTTCTTT; size: .; D: .; V: TRBV11-2; J: TRBJ1-1
CDR3: CASVGQGFSYEQYF; DNA: TGTGCCAGCGTGGGACAGGGGTTCTCCTACGAGCAGTACTTC; size: .; D: TRBD1; V: TRBV28; J: TRBJ2-7
CDR3: CASSYKRGMNTEAFF; DNA: TGCGCCAGCAGCTACAAAAGGGGGATGAACACTGAAGCTTTCTTT; size: few; D: .; V: TRBV5-1; J: TRBJ1-1
CDR3: CASNPAGSSYNEQFF; DNA: TGTGCCAGCAACCCTGCAGGTAGCTCCTACAATGAGCAGTTCTTC; size: .; D: .; V: TRBV5-4; J: TRBJ2-1
CDR3: CASTGGALGEKLFF; DNA: TGTGCCAGCACCGGGGGGGCGCTGGGTGAAAAACTGTTTTTT; size: .; D: .; V: TRBV2; J: TRBJ1-4
CDR3: CSVLESRTQNTEAFF; DNA: TGCAGCGTCCTAGAGAGCCGAACCCAAAACACTGAAGCTTTCTTT; size: .; D: .; V: TRBV29-1; J: TRBJ1-1
CDR3: CASSFGTGVGEQYF; DNA: TGTGCCAGCAGCTTTGGGACAGGGGTGGGGGAGCAGTACTTC; size: .; D: TRBD1; V: TRBV7-3; J: TRBJ2-7
CDR3: CASSPSGSYNEQFF; DNA: TGTGCCAGCTCACCCTCGGGATCCTACAATGAGCAGTTCTTC; size: .; D: .; V: TRBV18; J: TRBJ2-1
CDR3: CASSLQGVGEKLFF; DNA: TGTGCCAGCAGTTTACAGGGGGTAGGGGAAAAACTGTTTTTT; size: .; D: TRBD1; V: TRBV27; J: TRBJ1-4
CDR3: CASSLGRGGSPLHF; DNA: TGTGCCAGCAGCTTGGGTCGTGGCGGGTCACCCCTCCACTTT; size: .; D: .; V: TRBV5-6; J: TRBJ1-6
CDR3: CASRTGDGGHNEQFF; DNA: TGTGCCAGCAGGACAGGGGATGGAGGGCACAATGAGCAGTTCTTC; size: once; D: TRBD1; V: TRBV28; J: TRBJ2-1
CDR3: CASSQGADTGELFF; DNA: TGTGCCAGCAGCCAAGGAGCCGACACCGGGGAGCTGTTTTTT; size: .; D: .; V: TRBV4-1; J: TRBJ2-2
CDR3: CASSLPSGGGNEQFF; DNA: TGTGCCAGCAGCTTACCTAGCGGGGGGGGCAATGAGCAGTTCTTC; size: .; D: TRBD2; V: TRBV7-2; J: TRBJ2-1
CDR3: CASSLGQGSNQPQHF; DNA: TGTGCCAGCAGCTTAGGACAGGGTAGCAATCAGCCCCAGCATTTT; size: .; D: TRBD1; V: TRBV7-9; J: TRBJ1-5
CDR3: CASSPTGNQPQHF; DNA: TGTGCCAGCTCACCGACAGGAAATCAGCCCCAGCATTTT; size: .; D: .; V: TRBV18; J: TRBJ1-5
CDR3: CAWSVRTGWEKLFF; DNA: TGTGCCTGGAGTGTACGGACAGGGTGGGAAAAACTGTTTTTT; size: .; D: TRBD1; V: TRBV30; J: TRBJ1-4
CDR3: CASSRIGGLLTGNTIYF; DNA: TGTGCCAGCTCCCGAATCGGCGGGCTACTAACTGGAAACACCATATATTTT; size: .; D: .; V: TRBV18; J: TRBJ1-3
CDR3: CASSVLAGGVADTQYF; DNA: TGTGCCAGCAGTGTGCTAGCGGGGGGCGTGGCGGATACGCAGTATTTT; size: few; D: TRBD2; V: TRBV6-1; J: TRBJ2-3
CDR3: CATSKSTGGVGPQHF; DNA: TGTGCCACCAGCAAGAGTACAGGGGGTGTGGGGCCCCAGCATTTT; size: .; D: TRBD1; V: TRBV15; J: TRBJ1-5
CDR3: CASSPTRGIGETQYF; DNA: TGTGCCAGCAGTCCGACGCGGGGGATTGGAGAGACCCAGTACTTC; size: .; D: TRBD2; V: TRBV2; J: TRBJ2-5
CDR3: CASSLAPPTLWDTQYF; DNA: TGTGCCAGCAGCTTGGCCCCTCCCACATTGTGGGATACGCAGTATTTT; size: .; D: .; V: TRBV5-6; J: TRBJ2-3
CDR3: CASTEEDWDRGKYNYGYTF; DNA: TGTGCCAGCACCGAAGAGGACTGGGACAGGGGTAAGTATAACTATGGCTACACCTTC; size: few; D: .; V: TRBV21-1; J: TRBJ1-2
CDR3: CASSQEASANEQFF; DNA: TGCGCCAGCAGCCAAGAGGCTAGCGCAAATGAGCAGTTCTTC; size: .; D: .; V: TRBV4-1; J: TRBJ2-1
CDR3: CASGSPQGPQETQYF; DNA: TGCGCCAGCGGCTCCCCACAGGGTCCCCAAGAGACCCAGTACTTC; size: .; D: .; V: TRBV5-1; J: TRBJ2-5
CDR3: CASSLGRDLVYGYTF; DNA: TGTGCCAGCAGCTTAGGCAGGGATCTTGTCTATGGCTACACCTTC; size: .; D: .; V: TRBV13; J: TRBJ1-2
CDR3: CASSTGQGREKLFF; DNA: TGTGCCAGCAGCACCGGACAGGGAAGAGAAAAACTGTTTTTT; size: .; D: TRBD1; V: TRBV5-4; J: TRBJ1-4
CDR3: CASSQVLAGAQETQYF; DNA: TGCGCCAGCAGCCAAGTTCTAGCGGGGGCGCAAGAGACCCAGTACTTC; size: once; D: TRBD2; V: TRBV4-1; J: TRBJ2-5
CDR3: CASSLAGQSSYEQYF; DNA: TGTGCCAGCAGCTTAGCGGGACAGAGCTCCTACGAGCAGTACTTC; size: .; D: TRBD1; V: TRBV11-3; J: TRBJ2-7
CDR3: CASSVGSLAAYNEQFF; DNA: TGTGCCAGCAGCGTAGGTTCTCTAGCAGCCTACAATGAGCAGTTCTTC; size: once; D: .; V: TRBV9; J: TRBJ2-1
CDR3: CATRSGRETDTQYF; DNA: TGTGCCACCCGTAGCGGGAGGGAGACAGATACGCAGTATTTT; size: .; D: TRBD2; V: TRBV10-3; J: TRBJ2-3
CDR3: CASSQSTGLAEYNSTDTQYF; DNA: TGTGCCAGCAGCCAATCCACGGGACTAGCGGAATATAATAGCACAGATACGCAGTATTTT; size: .; D: TRBD2; V: TRBV4-2; J: TRBJ2-3
CDR3: CASSDGTSTGELFF; DNA: TGTGCCAGCAGTGACGGGACTAGCACCGGGGAGCTGTTTTTT; size: few; D: TRBD2; V: TRBV6-4; J: TRBJ2-2
CDR3: CSTRPQGAF; DNA: TGCAGCACCCGTCCCCAGGGGGCTTTC; size: few; D: TRBD1; V: TRBV29-1; J: TRBJ1-2
CDR3: CASSLGDNFYGYTF; DNA: TGTGCCAGCAGCTTAGGGGACAATTTCTATGGCTACACCTTC; size: .; D: .; V: TRBV5-4; J: TRBJ1-2
CDR3: CSVGEGGGNSPLHF; DNA: TGCAGCGTTGGTGAGGGCGGTGGTAATTCACCCCTCCACTTT; size: .; D: .; V: TRBV29-1; J: TRBJ1-6
CDR3: CASSAHLNTEAFF; DNA: TGTGCCAGTAGCGCACACCTGAACACTGAAGCTTTCTTT; size: .; D: .; V: TRBV7-2; J: TRBJ1-1
CDR3: CASSSPAGVADTQYF; DNA: TGTGCCAGCAGTTCACCAGCGGGAGTGGCAGATACGCAGTATTTT; size: .; D: TRBD2; V: TRBV27; J: TRBJ2-3
CDR3: CAWSPTQAYNSPLHF; DNA: TGTGCCTGGAGTCCCACTCAGGCCTATAATTCACCCCTCCACTTT; size: .; D: .; V: TRBV30; J: TRBJ1-6
CDR3: CASSEASFPVEYF; DNA: TGTGCCAGCAGTGAAGCTTCCTTTCCGGTGGAGTACTTC; size: .; D: .; V: TRBV6-1; J: TRBJ2-7
CDR3: CASSQEGQLNTEAFF; DNA: TGCGCCAGCAGCCAAGAGGGACAGTTGAACACTGAAGCTTTCTTT; size: .; D: TRBD1; V: TRBV4-1; J: TRBJ1-1
CDR3: CSAMEAFF; DNA: TGCAGTGCCATGGAAGCTTTCTTT; size: .; D: .; V: TRBV20-1; J: TRBJ1-1
CDR3: CASSQDSGQSNQPQHF; DNA: TGCGCCAGCAGCCAAGACTCGGGACAGAGTAATCAGCCCCAGCATTTT; size: few; D: TRBD1; V: TRBV4-1; J: TRBJ1-5
CDR3: CASSLAAVAGYYEQYF; DNA: TGTGCCAGCAGCTTAGCGGCGGTGGCAGGGTACTACGAGCAGTACTTC; size: .; D: .; V: TRBV11-2; J: TRBJ2-7
CDR3: CASSASGTGVAEQFF; DNA: TGTGCCAGCAGCGCCTCCGGGACAGGGGTAGCTGAGCAGTTCTTC; size: .; D: TRBD1; V: TRBV9; J: TRBJ2-1
CDR3: CASSQGFGGTEAFF; DNA: TGTGCCAGCAGCCAGGGGTTTGGGGGCACTGAAGCTTTCTTT; size: few; D: .; V: TRBV6-1; J: TRBJ1-1
CDR3: CSAHKREAQYF; DNA: TGCAGTGCTCATAAGCGGGAGGCGCAGTATTTT; size: .; D: TRBD2; V: TRBV20-1; J: TRBJ2-3
CDR3: CASSLGAAPGIDTQYF; DNA: TGTGCCAGCAGCTTAGGGGCCGCCCCGGGGATAGATACGCAGTATTTT; size: .; D: .; V: TRBV11-3; J: TRBJ2-3
CDR3: CASRDSFSTDTQYF; DNA: TGTGCCAGCAGGGACAGCTTTAGCACAGATACGCAGTATTTT; size: .; D: .; V: TRBV6-1; J: TRBJ2-3
CDR3: CASSLDGLEDNYGYTF; DNA: TGCGCCAGCAGCTTGGACGGTCTGGAGGATAACTATGGCTACACCTTC; size: .; D: .; V: TRBV5-1; J: TRBJ1-2
CDR3: CASSLATEREKLFF; DNA: TGTGCCAGCAGCTTAGCAACAGAGCGGGAAAAACTGTTTTTT; size: .; D: .; V: TRBV5-4; J: TRBJ1-4
CDR3: CASSLKRGASGQYF; DNA: TGCGCCAGCAGCTTGAAGCGGGGGGCGAGTGGGCAGTATTTT; size: .; D: TRBD2; V: TRBV5-1; J: TRBJ2-3
CDR3: CASSLAGTGVDEQYF; DNA: TGTGCCAGCAGCTTAGCCGGGACAGGTGTAGACGAGCAGTACTTC; size: .; D: TRBD1; V: TRBV9; J: TRBJ2-7
CDR3: CASRTHNGELFF; DNA: TGCGCCAGCAGGACTCATAACGGGGAGCTGTTTTTT; size: .; D: .; V: TRBV10-2; J: TRBJ2-2
CDR3: CASSLGLAVSYNEQFF; DNA: TGTGCCAGCAGCCTCGGACTAGCGGTCTCCTACAATGAGCAGTTCTTC; size: .; D: TRBD2; V: TRBV28; J: TRBJ2-1
CDR3: CAISDLKGGTGSYNEQFF; DNA: TGTGCCATCAGTGATCTCAAAGGGGGGACAGGATCCTACAATGAGCAGTTCTTC; size: .; D: TRBD1; V: TRBV10-3; J: TRBJ2-1